The sequence of this T cell receptor (beta chain) was determined in a study of cytomegalovirus exposure and HLA in healthy donors. As for the donors, each was a healthy bone marrow donor. General study results and limits: Later analysis associated a missense DCLRE1C variant with TCR beta V- and J-gene trimming. About 87% or about 30% of the time was how often most TCR beta V segments were productive, according to an earlier analysis.

Trimming removed 11 bases at V and 0 bases at J, with 19 bases between. CDR1 and CDR2 (germline): SNHLY, FYNNEI. CDR3 length: 15 amino acids. As for this clone: The antigen remains undetermined.

In the PCR, 60 Vbeta and 13 Jbeta primers were used. Original methodology: Later analysis identified 80 million to 85 million unique TCR beta chains, around 10 million shared. Some clones are missing from TCRdb's copy, which holds only in-frame ones; the method was immunoSEQ multiplex PCR. D and trimming come from the DNA, and the V and J calls and clone size come from that table. The sample has roughly 170,000 clones; 77% are singletons. Input material: PBMCs. The clonotype originates from a woman aged 25 to 45 in good health and CMV-seronegative. The chain employs TRBV2 and TRBJ1-1; D not certain. The chain's CDR3 is CAGLEQYRLNTEAFF. The CDR3, as DNA: TGTGCCGGGCTGGAACAGTACCGGCTGAACACTGAAGCTTTCTTT.